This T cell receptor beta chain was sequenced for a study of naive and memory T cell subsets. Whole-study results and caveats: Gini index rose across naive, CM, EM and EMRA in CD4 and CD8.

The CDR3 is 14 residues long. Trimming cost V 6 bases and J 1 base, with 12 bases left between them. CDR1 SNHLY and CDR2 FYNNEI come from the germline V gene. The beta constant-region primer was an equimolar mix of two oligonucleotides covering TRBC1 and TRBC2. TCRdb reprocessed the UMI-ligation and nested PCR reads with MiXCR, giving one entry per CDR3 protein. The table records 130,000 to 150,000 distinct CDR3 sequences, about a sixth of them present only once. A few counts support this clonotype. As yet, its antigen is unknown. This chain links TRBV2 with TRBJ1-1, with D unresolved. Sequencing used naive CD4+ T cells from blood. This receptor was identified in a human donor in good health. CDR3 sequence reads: CASRDETRNTEAFF. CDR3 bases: TGTGCCAGCAGGGACGAAACACGGAACACTGAAGCTTTCTTT.